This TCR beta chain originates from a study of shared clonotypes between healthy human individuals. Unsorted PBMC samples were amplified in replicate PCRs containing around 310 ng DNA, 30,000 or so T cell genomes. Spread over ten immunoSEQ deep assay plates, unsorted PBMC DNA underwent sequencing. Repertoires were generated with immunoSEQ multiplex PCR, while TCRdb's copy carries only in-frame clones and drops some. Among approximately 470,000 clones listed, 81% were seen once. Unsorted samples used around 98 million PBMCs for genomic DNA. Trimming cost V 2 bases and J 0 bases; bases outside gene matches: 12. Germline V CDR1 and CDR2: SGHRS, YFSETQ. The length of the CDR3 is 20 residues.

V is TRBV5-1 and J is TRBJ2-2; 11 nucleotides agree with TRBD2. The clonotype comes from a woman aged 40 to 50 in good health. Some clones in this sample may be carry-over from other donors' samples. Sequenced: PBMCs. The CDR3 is CASSFSLTSGKPPNTGELFF. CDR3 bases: TGCGCCAGCAGCTTTTCCCTGACTAGCGGGAAACCCCCGAACACCGGGGAGCTGTTTTTT.